These 15 T cell receptor beta chains originate from one sample sequenced in a study of CD8 T cells in Susac syndrome. RNA totalling roughly 0.5 to 1 ug underwent reverse transcription with random hexamers. TCRdb re-derived calls from the immunoSEQ multiplex PCR reads in MiXCR, one entry per CDR3 protein. This table has some 300,000 distinct CDR3 sequences, 70% to 90% appearing once. Sequenced material: CD8+ T cells from PBMCs. Receptors were obtained from a human donor with multiple sclerosis.

The chain recombines TRBV7-9 with TRBJ2-2; 8 positions agree with TRBD1. Germline assignment: CDR1 SEHNR and CDR2 FQNEAQ (reference sequence). Unmatched junction bases numbered 2, after V lost 4 bases and J lost 1 base. This CDR3 spans 15 amino acids. The CDR3, as DNA: TGTGCCAGCAGCTCGGGACAGGAGAACACCGGGGAGCTGTTTTTT. It is translated as CASSSGQENTGELFF.

This chain connects TRBV4-2 to TRBJ2-3, with TRBD2 identical over 7 bases. The CDR3 has 18 residues. Germline values: CDR1 LGHNA, CDR2 YNFKEQ. After removal of 4 bases from V and 7 bases from J, the junction contained 20 bases not matched to a gene. The CDR3 DNA sequence: TGTGCCAGCAGCCTAAATAGCGGGCTATCCTTCGCCTCACATACGCAGTATTTT. It yields the protein CASSLNSGLSFASHTQYF.

This chain uses TRBV12-3 or TRBV12-4 with TRBJ2-2; unclear D gene. The CDR3 extends over 15 amino acids. Trimming pared 0 bases from V and 1 base from J, leaving 6 bases between. The CDR3 bases are TGTGCCAGCAGTTTAGCGCCAGAGAACACCGGGGAGCTGTTTTTT. It translates to CASSLAPENTGELFF.

The chain links TRBV19 to TRBJ2-1; perhaps D is TRBD1 or TRBD2 (5 bases each). V was cut by 6 bases and J by 0 bases, with 15 bases left in between. The CDR3 is 16 amino acids. Germline V gene lookup returns CDR1 LNHDA and CDR2 SQIVND (reference sequence). CDR3 in amino acids: CASSREGLSSYNEQFF. Written as DNA, the CDR3 is TGTGCCAGTAGCAGGGAAGGACTGAGCTCCTACAATGAGCAGTTCTTC.

This sequence joins TRBV7-6 and TRBJ1-2; TRBD1 matches at 7 bases. From germline, CDR1 is SGHVS and CDR2 FNYEAQ. The CDR3 sequence is 18 residues long. V was clipped by 5 bases and J by 6 bases; unmatched bases: 21. CDR3 sequence reads: CASSALRDSHPGSNGYTF. Written as DNA, the CDR3 is TGTGCCAGCAGCGCCCTCCGGGACAGCCATCCAGGAAGTAATGGCTACACCTTC. Variable domain in full (rest from reference TRBV7-6 and TRBJ1-2): GAGVSQSPRYKVTKRGQDVALRCDPISGHVSLYWYRQALGQGPEFLTYFNYEAQQDKSGLPNDRFSAERPEGSISTLTIQRTEQRDSAMYRCASSALRDSHPGSNGYTFGSGTRLTVV.

The chain employs TRBV4-2 and TRBJ2-1, with 7 bases identical to TRBD2. From germline, CDR1 is LGHNA and CDR2 YNFKEQ. CDR3 length: 17 residues. Losses at the gene ends were 2 bases for V and 7 bases for J; bases not matched to a gene: 14. The CDR3 DNA follows: TGTGCCAGCAGCCAACCGTTTTTGGGGGAGGGCTTAAATGAGCAGTTCTTC. Protein: CASSQPFLGEGLNEQFF.

The chain carries TRBV27 and TRBJ1-5, with 10 bases lining up with TRBD1. V lost 6 bases, J lost 3 bases, and 5 bases stayed unmatched. Germline V gene data show CDR1 as MNHEY and CDR2 as SMNVEV (reference sequence). The CDR3 runs 15 residues. CDR3 DNA: TGTGCCAGCAGCCGGACAGGGGGATTCAATCAGCCCCAGCATTTT. This gives the protein CASSRTGGFNQPQHF.

The gene calls are TRBV12-3 or TRBV12-4 and TRBJ2-1; TRBD2 agrees at 11 bases. J gave up 0 bases and V 3 bases, and 4 bases lay outside the gene matches. This CDR3 has 17 amino acids. CDR3 nucleotide sequence: TGTGCCAGCAGTTTCGGGACTAGCGGATACTCCTACAATGAGCAGTTCTTC. Amino acid sequence: CASSFGTSGYSYNEQFF.

The J gene is TRBJ2-7, the V gene TRBV5-4; D might be TRBD2 (5 bases). The V end was cut by 2 bases, the J end by 6 bases, with 15 bases between. This CDR3 is built from 14 residues. In germline, CDR1 is SGHNT, CDR2 YYREEE (reference sequence). CDR3 protein: CASSFGLENTEQYF. CDR3 DNA sequence: TGTGCCAGCAGCTTCGGACTGGAGAACACCGAGCAGTACTTC.

This chain connects TRBV2 to TRBJ2-5, with TRBD2 as a possible D gene (6 bases). The CDR3 is 14 residues long. V lost 8 bases, J lost 4 bases, and 17 bases lay in between. Germline CDR1 is SNHLY and CDR2 is FYNNEI. Here the CDR3 reads CASRSREGGETQYF. CDR3 bases: TGTGCCAGCCGATCGCGGGAAGGCGGAGAGACCCAGTACTTC. The full variable domain, its missing parts supplied by reference TRBV2 and TRBJ2-5, is EPEVTQTPSHQVTQMGQEVILRCVPISNHLYFYWYRQILGQKVEFLVSFYNNEISEKSEIFDDQFSVERPDGSNFTLKIRSTKLEDSAMYFCASRSREGGETQYFGPGTRLLVL.

The J gene is TRBJ2-1, the V gene TRBV7-9, with TRBD2 identical over 12 bases. Germline lookup yields CDR1 SEHNR and CDR2 FQNEAQ (reference sequence). J gave up 6 bases and V 1 base, and 4 bases lay outside the gene matches. The CDR3 consists of 16 residues. As DNA, the CDR3 is TGTGCCAGCAGCTTAGTGACTAGCGGGAGATTCAATGAGCAGTTCTTC. It is translated as CASSLVTSGRFNEQFF.

The chain joins TRBV27 to TRBJ1-5, with D possibly matching TRBD1 (5 bases). V was cut by 2 bases and J by 6 bases, with 14 bases left in between. The CDR3 extends over 15 amino acids. CDR1 is MNHEY and CDR2 is SMNVEV in the germline V gene (reference sequence). The CDR3 DNA reads TGTGCCAGCAGTTTAAGGGGACTGAGCGGTCAGCCCCAGCATTTT. Translated, it gives CASSLRGLSGQPQHF.

The chain carries TRBV29-1 and TRBJ1-2, with unresolved D. V was cut by 3 bases and J by 6 bases, with 14 bases left in between. This CDR3 has 13 residues. Germline V lookup: CDR1 SQVTM, CDR2 ANQGSEA. Here the CDR3 reads CSVESHGVDGYTF. CDR3 sequence (DNA): TGCAGCGTTGAGAGTCATGGGGTGGATGGCTACACCTTC. Complete variable domain (other parts from reference TRBV29-1 and TRBJ1-2): SAVISQKPSRDICQRGTSLTIQCQVDSQVTMMFWYRQQPGQSLTLIATANQGSEATYESGFVIDKFPISRPNLTFSTLTVSNMSPEDSSIYLCSVESHGVDGYTFGSGTRLTVV.

This clonotype was seen a few times. The chain has TRBV28 and TRBJ2-7; D perhaps matches TRBD1 (5 bases). This CDR3 contains 13 residues. V lost 10 bases and J 4 bases, leaving 17 bases between the germline ends. Germline V gene lookup returns CDR1 MDHEN and CDR2 SYDVKM. CDR3 loop: CATSQQAIYEQYF. CDR3 nucleotide sequence: TGTGCCACCTCCCAACAGGCCATATACGAGCAGTACTTC.

J is TRBJ1-2 and V is TRBV4-3; D gene uncertain. Per the germline V gene, CDR1 is LGHNA and CDR2 is YSLEER. The length of the CDR3 is 15 residues. The germline V and J ends were trimmed by 4 bases and 5 bases, with 17 bases remaining between them. The DNA of the CDR3 is TGCGCCAGCAGCCCTTCGCCGGGTAATGGGTATGGCTACACCTTC. Amino acid sequence: CASSPSPGNGYGYTF.